Listed below are T cell receptor beta chains from one sample, sequenced in a study of T cell changes during pregnancy in multiple sclerosis. Assay: immunoSEQ multiplex PCR; the TCRdb copy retains only in-frame clones and omits some. The sample holds about 67,000 clones, about nine tenths seen once. Sequencing was performed on peripheral blood, taken in the first trimester of pregnancy. Receptors were obtained from a female donor with multiple sclerosis, enrolled in a pregnancy study. Each CDR3 is given with its conserved first and last residue. D genes are given only for firm matches. For some rows the clone size is stated as once, few or many, or as a class when expanded; others skip it.

TRBJ2-3	TRBV25-1	.	.	CASSPLQGPTDTQYF	TGTGCCAGCAGTCCTTTACAGGGTCCCACAGATACGCAGTATTTT
TRBJ1-6	TRBV4-2	.	.	CASSQVGLYNSPLHF	TGTGCCAGCAGCCAAGTTGGCCTTTATAATTCACCCCTCCACTTT
TRBJ1-1	TRBV19	TRBD1	.	CASRTTGADTEAFF	TGTGCCAGTAGGACCACAGGGGCCGACACTGAAGCTTTCTTT
TRBJ1-6	TRBV11-2	.	.	CASSLSGGPNSPLHF	TGTGCCAGCAGCCTTTCGGGGGGCCCAAATTCACCCCTCCACTTT
TRBJ2-3	TRBV19	.	.	CASREQGTTSTDTQYF	TGTGCCAGTAGAGAGCAGGGGACAACTAGCACAGATACGCAGTATTTT
TRBJ2-5	TRBV7-3	.	.	CASSPTGPQGTQYF	TGTGCCAGCAGCCCTACAGGGCCCCAGGGGACCCAGTACTTC
TRBJ1-2	TRBV6-6	TRBD1	.	CASSSRGRRAGYTF	TGTGCCAGCAGTTCCAGGGGGCGACGCGCTGGCTACACCTTC
TRBJ2-7	TRBV11-2	.	.	CASSKTAPYEQYF	TGTGCCAGCAGCAAGACAGCTCCCTACGAGCAGTACTTC
TRBJ2-1	TRBV4-1	TRBD2	.	CASSQVDRTSGRGINEQFF	TGCGCCAGCAGCCAAGTTGATCGGACTAGCGGGAGGGGGATCAATGAGCAGTTCTTC
TRBJ2-3	TRBV7-9	TRBD2	.	CASRPTSGRARDTQYF	TGTGCCAGCAGACCTACTAGCGGGAGGGCTAGGGATACGCAGTATTTT
TRBJ1-5	TRBV15	.	.	CASGGGEQPQHF	TGTGCCAGCGGCGGAGGGGAGCAGCCCCAGCATTTT
TRBJ2-1	TRBV23-1	TRBD2	.	CASSQRGDAGGPSSYNEQFF	TGCGCCAGCAGTCAAAGGGGGGATGCGGGAGGGCCCAGCTCCTACAATGAGCAGTTCTTC
TRBJ2-1	TRBV14	TRBD2	.	CASSHRLAAPDNEQFF	TGTGCCAGCAGCCATCGTCTAGCGGCACCTGACAATGAGCAGTTCTTC
TRBJ2-7	TRBV25-1	.	.	CASSEGSREQYF	TGTGCCAGCAGTGAGGGGAGTCGCGAGCAGTACTTC
TRBJ1-1	TRBV4-1	.	.	CASSQVQQVNTEAFF	TGCGCCAGCAGCCAAGTTCAGCAGGTGAACACTGAAGCTTTCTTT
TRBJ2-1	TRBV11-2	TRBD2	.	CASSLELLAGYNEQFF	TGTGCCAGCAGCTTAGAGCTGCTAGCGGGGTACAATGAGCAGTTCTTC
TRBJ2-2	TRBV7-3	.	.	CASSLTSTGGELFF	TGTGCCAGCAGCCTCACCTCTACAGGCGGGGAGCTGTTTTTT
TRBJ1-1	TRBV5-6	.	.	CASSLAGRGIEAFF	TGTGCCAGCAGCTTGGCCGGCAGAGGCATTGAAGCTTTCTTT
TRBJ1-5	TRBV19	.	.	CASTLGPGTSDYQPQHF	TGTGCCAGTACCCTCGGACCCGGGACAAGTGATTATCAGCCCCAGCATTTT
TRBJ2-1	TRBV4-1	TRBD1	.	CASSQGQPGTGVSGEQFF	TGCGCCAGCAGCCAAGGTCAACCCGGGACAGGGGTTTCGGGTGAGCAGTTCTTC
TRBJ1-2	TRBV19	TRBD1	.	CASSNRDRANYGYTF	TGTGCCAGTAGTAACCGGGACAGGGCCAACTATGGCTACACCTTC
TRBJ1-1	TRBV18	.	.	CASSQTLNTEAFF	TGTGCCAGCTCACAGACACTGAACACTGAAGCTTTCTTT
TRBJ1-2	TRBV19	TRBD1	.	CASSPGTGGYGYTF	TGTGCCAGTAGCCCCGGGACAGGGGGCTATGGCTACACCTTC
TRBJ2-7	TRBV6-7	TRBD1	.	CASSYYRQGVYEQYF	TGTGCCAGCAGTTACTATAGACAGGGTGTCTACGAGCAGTACTTC
TRBJ1-1	TRBV5-8	.	.	CASSLGWRDLAFF	TGTGCCAGCAGCTTGGGTTGGCGGGACCTCGCTTTCTTT
TRBJ1-6	TRBV4-1	TRBD1	.	CASSQGSDRADSPLHF	TGCGCCAGCAGCCAAGGGTCGGACAGGGCAGACTCACCCCTCCACTTT
TRBJ1-6	TRBV18	TRBD1	few	CASSPRTGEESPLHF	TGTGCCAGCTCACCCCGGACAGGTGAGGAATCACCCCTCCACTTT
TRBJ2-7	TRBV4-2	.	.	CASSQGVSYEQYF	TGTGCCAGCAGCCAAGGCGTTTCCTACGAGCAGTACTTC
TRBJ1-4	TRBV7-9	.	.	CASSTAGGPGNEKLFF	TGTGCCAGCAGCACCGCGGGGGGGCCGGGAAATGAAAAACTGTTTTTT
TRBJ1-4	TRBV5-1	TRBD1	.	CASRTGANEKLFF	TGCGCCAGCCGGACAGGGGCTAATGAAAAACTGTTTTTT
TRBJ1-1	TRBV6-5	.	.	CASSDFRGSAEAFF	TGTGCCAGCAGTGACTTCAGGGGTAGCGCTGAAGCTTTCTTT
TRBJ1-4	TRBV7-9	.	few	CASSPVDGQEKLFF	TGTGCCAGCAGCCCCGTTGACGGACAAGAAAAACTGTTTTTT
TRBJ2-3	TRBV5-1	TRBD1	.	CASSYTGGGGTDTQYF	TGCGCCAGCAGCTACACAGGGGGCGGGGGCACAGATACGCAGTATTTT
TRBJ1-2	TRBV5-8	.	.	CASSLDRFIKRRDGYTF	TGTGCCAGCAGCTTGGACCGTTTTATTAAGCGGAGGGATGGCTACACCTTC
TRBJ1-2	TRBV5-1	.	.	CASSRRGGDGYGYTF	TGCGCCAGCAGCCGTCGGGGGGGCGATGGCTATGGCTACACCTTC